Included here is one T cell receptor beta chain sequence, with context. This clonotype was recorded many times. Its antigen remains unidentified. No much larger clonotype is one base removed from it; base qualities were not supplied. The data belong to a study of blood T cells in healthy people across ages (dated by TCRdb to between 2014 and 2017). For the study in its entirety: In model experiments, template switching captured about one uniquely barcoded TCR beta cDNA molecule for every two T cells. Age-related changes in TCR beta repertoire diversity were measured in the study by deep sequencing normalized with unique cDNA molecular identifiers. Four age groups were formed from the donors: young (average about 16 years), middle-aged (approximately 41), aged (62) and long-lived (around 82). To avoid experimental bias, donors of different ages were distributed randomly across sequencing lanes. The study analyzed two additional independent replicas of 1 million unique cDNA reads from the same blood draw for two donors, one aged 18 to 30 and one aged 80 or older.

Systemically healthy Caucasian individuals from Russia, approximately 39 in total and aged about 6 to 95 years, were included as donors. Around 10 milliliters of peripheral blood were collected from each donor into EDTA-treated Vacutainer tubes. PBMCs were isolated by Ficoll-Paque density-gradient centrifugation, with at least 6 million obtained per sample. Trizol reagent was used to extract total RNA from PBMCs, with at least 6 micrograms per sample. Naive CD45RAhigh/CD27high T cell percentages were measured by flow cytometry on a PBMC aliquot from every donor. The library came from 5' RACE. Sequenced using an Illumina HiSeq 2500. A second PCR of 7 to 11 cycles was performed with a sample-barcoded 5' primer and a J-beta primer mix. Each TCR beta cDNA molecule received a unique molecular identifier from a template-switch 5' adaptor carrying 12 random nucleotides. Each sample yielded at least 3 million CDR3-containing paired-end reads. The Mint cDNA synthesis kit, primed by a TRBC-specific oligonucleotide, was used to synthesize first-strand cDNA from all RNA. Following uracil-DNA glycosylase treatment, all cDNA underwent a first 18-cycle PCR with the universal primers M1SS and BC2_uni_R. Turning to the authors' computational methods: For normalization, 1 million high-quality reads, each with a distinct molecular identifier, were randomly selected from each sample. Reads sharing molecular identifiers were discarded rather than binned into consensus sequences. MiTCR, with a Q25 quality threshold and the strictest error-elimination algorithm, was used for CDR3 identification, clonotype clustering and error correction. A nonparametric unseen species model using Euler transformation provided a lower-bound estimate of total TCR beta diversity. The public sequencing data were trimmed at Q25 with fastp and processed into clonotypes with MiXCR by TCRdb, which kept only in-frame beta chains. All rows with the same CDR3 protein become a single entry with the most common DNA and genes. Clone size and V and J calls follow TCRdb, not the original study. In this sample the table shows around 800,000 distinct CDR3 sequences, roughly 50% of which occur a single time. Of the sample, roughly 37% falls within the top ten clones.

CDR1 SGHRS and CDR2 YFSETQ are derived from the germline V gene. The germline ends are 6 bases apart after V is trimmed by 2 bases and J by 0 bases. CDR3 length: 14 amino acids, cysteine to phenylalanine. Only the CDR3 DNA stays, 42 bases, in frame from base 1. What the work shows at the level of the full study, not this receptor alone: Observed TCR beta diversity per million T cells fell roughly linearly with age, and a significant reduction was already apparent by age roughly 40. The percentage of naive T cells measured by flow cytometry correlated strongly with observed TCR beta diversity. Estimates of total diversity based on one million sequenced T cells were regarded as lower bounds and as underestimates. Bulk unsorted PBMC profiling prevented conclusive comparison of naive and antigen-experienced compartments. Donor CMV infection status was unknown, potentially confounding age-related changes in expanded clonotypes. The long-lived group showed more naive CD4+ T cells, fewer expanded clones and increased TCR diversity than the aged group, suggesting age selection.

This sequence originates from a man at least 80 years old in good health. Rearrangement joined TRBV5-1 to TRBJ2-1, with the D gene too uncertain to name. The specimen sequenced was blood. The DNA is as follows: TGCGCCAGCAGCTTCGACTTCTCCTACAATGAGCAGTTCTTC. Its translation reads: CASSFDFSYNEQFF.